These 14 T cell receptor beta chains were all obtained from the same sample, sequenced in a study of T cells in women clearing cervical HPV infection. Using immunoSEQ multiplex PCR, the repertoire was profiled, and TCRdb retains in-frame clones only, with some absent. This sample's table has 40,000 or so clones. Sequencing used blood buffy coat. The receptors come from a woman aged 18 to 69 with a cervical HPV16 infection that either progressed to CIN3+ or cleared (not recorded which).

With regard to this clone: The CDR3 end lies 3 residues beyond the end of the read and is filled in from the germline J gene. The V and J genes are TRBV5-1 and TRBJ1-1, with D possibly TRBD1 on 6 matching bases. V lost 4 bases and J lost 5, with 24 bases in between. Germline V gene data show CDR1 as SGHRS and CDR2 as YFSETQ. This CDR3 is 17 amino acids long. CDR3 residues: CASSTQGGGFRGTEAFF. The covered CDR3 bases are TGCGCCAGCAGCACACAGGGAGGAGGGTTCCGGGGAACTGAA.

In regard to this clone: The read ends 3 residues early relative to the CDR3; the germline J gene fills the gap. V and J are TRBV19 and TRBJ2-4; the D gene is possibly TRBD1 (6 bases). Per the germline V gene, CDR1 is LNHDA and CDR2 is SQIVND (reference sequence). The CDR3 spans 13 residues. The CDR3 bases that were read are TGTGCCAGTAGTTCACAGGGCCGGGGTGGT. Translation: CASSSQGRGG. The whole CDR3 sequence reads CASSSQGRGGQYF.

On this clone itself: The CDR3 is cut off 3 residues early in the read; its end comes from the germline J gene. The V gene is TRBV30, the J gene TRBJ1-1; D possibly corresponds to TRBD1 (5 bases). Trimming took off 0 bases at V and 1 base at J, with 6 bases between the two ends. The germline gives CDR1 GTSNPN, CDR2 SVGIG (reference sequence). CDR3 size: 13 residues. CDR3 loop: CAWSVQENTEAFF. The sequenced part of the CDR3 DNA is TGTGCCTGGAGTGTACAGGAGAACACTGAA.

Regarding this clone: The CDR3 end is not reached by the read, which stops 3 residues before it; the germline J gene fills it in. The chain has TRBV5-1 and TRBJ2-2; D might be TRBD1 (5 bases). Germline loops: CDR1 SGHRS, CDR2 YFSETQ. This CDR3 has 15 amino acids. Trimming pared 2 bases from V and 3 bases from J, leaving 11 bases between. CDR3 protein: CASSLGVWDTGELFF. The CDR3 DNA, read in part, is TGCGCCAGCAGCTTAGGGGTTTGGGACACCGGGGAG.

On this clone itself: Read sequence stops 3 residues before the CDR3 end, and the germline J gene provides the missing end. The chain carries TRBV19 and TRBJ2-2; 14 bases align to TRBD2. The germline gives CDR1 LNHDA, CDR2 SQIVND (reference sequence). The CDR3 contains 19 residues. The CDR3 protein is CASSGGLAGAWSGANVLFF. The CDR3 DNA, read in part, is TGTGCCAGTAGTGGGGGACTAGCGGGAGCTTGGTCTGGGGCCAACGTG.

About this clone: The sequence runs out 3 residues before the end of the CDR3; the remainder is reconstructed from the germline J gene. The V and J genes are TRBV18 and TRBJ2-4; TRBD1 or TRBD2 may be the D gene (5 bases each). The CDR3 has 15 amino acids. Germline values: CDR1 KGHSH, CDR2 LQKENI. The CDR3 DNA, read in part, is TGTGCCAGCTCACCAAGGGGAAGGGAAGGAGGAGGT. Translated: CASSPRGREGGG. The full-length CDR3 reads as CASSPRGREGGGQYF. Combining the CDR3 with reference TRBV18 and TRBJ2-4 gives the whole variable domain NAGVMQNPRHLVRRRGQEARLRCSPMKGHSHVYWYRQLPEEGLKFMVYLQKENIIDESGMPKERFSAEFPKEGPSILRIQQVVRGDSAAYFCASSPRGREGGGQYFGAGTRLSVL.

As for this clone: With the read ending 3 residues before the CDR3 end, the germline J gene is used to fill in that end. The chain couples TRBV10-2 to TRBJ2-1; 9 nucleotides agree with TRBD1. V was pared by 6 bases and J by 5 bases, with 5 bases of the junction left unmatched. Germline V lookup: CDR1 WSHSY, CDR2 SAAADI. This CDR3 is built from 14 residues. This CDR3 is CASRGGQGNNEQFF. CDR3 bases read: TGCGCCAGCAGGGGCGGACAGGGGAACAATGAG.

Concerning this clone itself: The CDR3 end lies 3 residues beyond the end of the read and is filled in from the germline J gene. This rearrangement joins TRBV6-2 or TRBV6-3 to TRBJ1-6; D is ambiguous. The V end lost 6 bases, the J end lost 9 bases, and 21 bases lay between the germline ends. This CDR3 spans 16 amino acids. Looked up from germline, CDR1 is MNHEY and CDR2 is SVGEGT. This CDR3 reads CASRGTVAGNRSPLHF. The CDR3 bases that were read are TGTGCCAGCAGGGGAACCGTGGCGGGAAACCGTTCACCC.

Details on this clone: The read falls 3 residues short of the CDR3 end, and the missing part is taken from the germline J gene. This chain links TRBV30 with TRBJ2-1; TRBD2 is a possible D gene (5 bases). CDR1 and CDR2 from the germline V gene are GTSNPN and SVGIG (reference sequence). The CDR3 consists of 13 residues. V lost 0 bases and J 7 bases, leaving 10 bases between the germline ends. CDR3 DNA (partial): TGTGCCTGGAGTGTACGACGGGGAAATGAG. Its translation is CAWSVRRGNE. The full CDR3 is CAWSVRRGNEQFF.

A note on this clone: The read terminates 3 residues before the CDR3 end, so the remaining end is supplied by the germline J gene. The rearrangement uses TRBV12-3 or TRBV12-4 and TRBJ2-5, with 11 nucleotides matching TRBD2. The CDR3 is 17 residues long. Germline trimming cut 5 bases from V and 0 bases from J; bases unmatched to any gene: 8. The sequenced CDR3 bases are TGTGCCAGCAGTCCCGGGACTAGCGGAGGGTACCAAGAGACC. This translates into CASSPGTSGGYQET. The full CDR3 reads CASSPGTSGGYQETQYF.

Notes on this clone: The read terminates 3 residues ahead of where the CDR3 ends, so the germline J gene completes it. The rearrangement uses TRBV7-9 and TRBJ1-6; 7 bases fit TRBD1. The CDR3 is made up of 15 amino acids. With 3 bases clipped from V and 6 bases from J, the junction kept 5 bases outside the gene matches. Looked up from germline, CDR1 is SEHNR and CDR2 is FQNEAQ (reference sequence). The chain's CDR3 is CASSLMAGGNSPLHF. CDR3 DNA, as far as it was read: TGTGCCAGCAGCTTGATGGCAGGGGGTAATTCACCC.

This clone is deemed medium-sized by its frequency. The read finishes 3 residues shy of the CDR3 end, and the germline J gene is used to complete it. V usage is TRBV2 and J usage is TRBJ1-3, with 7 nucleotides matching TRBD1. CDR1 SNHLY and CDR2 FYNNEI come from the germline V gene. The length of the CDR3 is 14 residues. V lost 5 bases to trimming and J lost 2 bases; unmatched junction nucleotides: 3. The part of the CDR3 DNA that was read is TGTGCCAGCAGTACCGACAGGGCTGGAAACACC. Protein: CASSTDRAGNT. The complete CDR3 sequence is CASSTDRAGNTIYF. Full variable domain (outside the CDR3, taken from reference TRBV2 and TRBJ1-3): EPEVTQTPSHQVTQMGQEVILRCVPISNHLYFYWYRQILGQKVEFLVSFYNNEISEKSEIFDDQFSVERPDGSNFTLKIRSTKLEDSAMYFCASSTDRAGNTIYFGEGSWLTVV.

With respect to this clone: The read falls 3 residues short of the CDR3 end, and the missing part is taken from the germline J gene. This chain joins TRBV19 and TRBJ2-6, with a weak D call TRBD2 (6 bases). With 6 bases removed from V and 0 bases from J, the gap between germline ends came to 9 bases. Germline loops: CDR1 LNHDA, CDR2 SQIVND (reference sequence). The CDR3 consists of 15 residues. The sequenced CDR3 bases are TGTGCCAGTAGATTGGGGGGCTCTGGGGCCAACGTC. Translated, it gives CASRLGGSGANV. The full-length CDR3 reads as CASRLGGSGANVLTF.

Notes on this clone: The sequence runs out 3 residues before the end of the CDR3; the remainder is reconstructed from the germline J gene. The gene calls are TRBV19 and TRBJ2-7; TRBD1 agrees at 8 bases. The CDR3 has 15 amino acids. Germline loops: CDR1 LNHDA, CDR2 SQIVND (reference sequence). Trimming took 6 bases from V and 1 from J; bases not matched to a gene: 8. The CDR3 DNA, read in part, is TGTGCCAGTAGCCGATCCTGGACAGGGTCCTACGAG. Translated: CASSRSWTGSYE. The entire CDR3 is CASSRSWTGSYEQYF.